Each of the 22 T cell receptor beta chains below was sequenced from the same sample in a study of blood T cells in healthy people across ages. A second PCR of roughly 7 to 11 cycles used a sample-barcoded 5' primer and a J-beta primer mix. Each CDR3 protein gets one entry after TCRdb re-called the 5' RACE reads with MiXCR. This table holds nearly 800,000 distinct CDR3 sequences, roughly 56% found once. Input material: blood. Receptors were obtained from a man aged 40-49 years in good health.

This clonotype came up many times. J is TRBJ2-4 and V is TRBV7-2; 8 nucleotides agree with TRBD1. Trimming took 5 bases from V and 7 from J; bases not matched to a gene: 16. The germline V gene encodes CDR1 SGHTA and CDR2 FQGNSA. The CDR3 loop spans 17 amino acids. CDR3 region: CASSVDPAGGVLNIQYF. The CDR3 nucleotides are TGTGCCAGCAGCGTAGATCCCGCAGGGGGCGTTCTCAACATTCAGTACTTC. The variable domain in full, completed from reference TRBV7-2 and TRBJ2-4, reads GAGVSQSPSNKVTEKGKDVELRCDPISGHTALYWYRQSLGQGLEFLIYFQGNSAPDKSGLPSDRFSAERTGGSVSTLTIQRTQQEDSAVYLCASSVDPAGGVLNIQYFGAGTRLSVL.

This chain links TRBV7-2 with TRBJ1-6; 7 bases fit TRBD1. CDR1 is SGHTA, CDR2 FQGNSA, per germline. There are 17 residues in the CDR3. Trimming cost V 6 bases and J 8 bases; bases outside gene matches: 16. The CDR3 protein is CASSVRSPGTDYSPLHF. CDR3 sequence (DNA): TGTGCCAGCAGTGTCAGGTCACCGGGGACAGATTATTCACCCCTCCACTTT. The full variable domain, rest sourced from reference TRBV7-2 and TRBJ1-6, is GAGVSQSPSNKVTEKGKDVELRCDPISGHTALYWYRQSLGQGLEFLIYFQGNSAPDKSGLPSDRFSAERTGGSVSTLTIQRTQQEDSAVYLCASSVRSPGTDYSPLHFGNGTRLTVT.

In its sample, this clonotype was seen a few times. The chain recombines TRBV4-1 with TRBJ2-7; D gene ambiguous. The V end lost 1 base, the J end lost 4 bases, and 8 bases lay between the germline ends. This CDR3 comprises 13 residues. Germline values: CDR1 MGHRA, CDR2 YSYEKL. CDR3 sequence: CASSQVYGYEQYF. In DNA, the CDR3 is TGCGCCAGCAGCCAAGTGTACGGGTACGAGCAGTACTTC.

The gene calls are TRBV4-1 and TRBJ2-7; 10 nucleotides line up with TRBD1. The J call may be incorrect, as the DNA end agrees better with TRBJ2-5. The CDR3 loop spans 14 amino acids. Germline V gene lookup returns CDR1 MGHRA and CDR2 YSYEKL. The CDR3 loop is CASSLQDRGETQYF. The CDR3 DNA follows: TGCGCCAGCAGCCTCCAGGACAGGGGGGAGACCCAGTACTTC.

This clonotype was counted between two and nine times. This chain connects TRBV20-1 to TRBJ2-1; a possible D gene is TRBD2 (7 bases). The CDR3 consists of 15 residues. Trimming left V 5 bases short and J 0 bases short, with 14 bases between. The V gene's germline CDR1 is DFQATT and CDR2 SNEGSKA (reference sequence). The CDR3 loop is CSAPRGGSSYNEQFF. CDR3 in DNA: TGCAGTGCTCCTCGCGGGGGCAGCTCCTACAATGAGCAGTTCTTC.

The chain employs TRBV7-8 and TRBJ2-5; no clear D gene. This CDR3 has 15 residues. Germline lookup yields CDR1 SGHVS and CDR2 FQNEAQ. The germline V and J ends were trimmed by 4 bases and 3 bases, with 15 bases remaining between them. DNA of the CDR3: TGTGCCAGCAGCTCCTCGGCCGCAGGAGAAGAGACCCAGTACTTC. Protein: CASSSSAAGEETQYF.

This clonotype was detected once. One junction end disagrees with the germline gene, perhaps due to a read error. The chain combines TRBV3-1 with TRBJ2-5; D is possibly TRBD2 (6 bases). CDR1 is LGHDT and CDR2 is YNNKEL in the germline V gene (reference sequence). This CDR3 is built from 14 residues. CDR3 nucleotide sequence: TGTGCCAGCAGCCCCGGGACTCACCAAGAGGCCCAGTACTTC. This encodes CASSPGTHQEAQYF.

The chain carries TRBV5-1 and TRBJ2-7; 8 nucleotides agree with TRBD1. The CDR3 is made up of 17 amino acids. Germline V lookup: CDR1 SGHRS, CDR2 YFSETQ. The J segment lost 3 bases and the V segment lost 4 bases, leaving 15 bases of the junction unmatched. The CDR3 nucleotides read TGCGCCAGCAGCAAAGGGACAGGAGGAAAGGGCCTCTACGAGCAGTACTTC. It specifies CASSKGTGGKGLYEQYF.

This clonotype was seen only a few times. The J gene is TRBJ2-7, the V gene TRBV3-1, with 10 bases lining up with TRBD1. The V and J ends lost 4 bases and 2 bases, in that order; junction bases with no gene match: 2. Per germline, CDR1 LGHDT and CDR2 YNNKEL (reference sequence). The CDR3 is made up of 14 amino acids. CDR3 amino acids: CASSRDRGTYEQYF. The CDR3 nucleotides read TGTGCCAGCAGCCGGGACAGGGGTACCTACGAGCAGTACTTC.

This clonotype occurred a few times. The chain couples TRBV7-2 to TRBJ2-4; TRBD2 matches at 8 bases. Germline CDR1 reads SGHTA; CDR2 reads FQGNSA. This CDR3 is built from 15 residues. V gave up 2 bases and J gave up 6 bases; unmatched junction bases: 6. This chain's CDR3 is CASSLLAGEGNIQYF. DNA of the CDR3: TGTGCCAGCAGCTTACTAGCGGGTGAGGGAAACATTCAGTACTTC.

This clonotype was detected only once. The chain combines TRBV4-3 with TRBJ2-1, with TRBD1 identical over 12 bases. The CDR3 runs to 18 residues. Trimming took 3 bases from V and 5 from J; bases not matched to a gene: 11. Germline-derived CDR1 and CDR2 are LGHNA and YSLEER. CDR3 residues: CASSHPGQGAWSNNEQFF. CDR3 in DNA: TGCGCCAGCAGCCACCCGGGACAGGGGGCTTGGTCAAACAATGAGCAGTTCTTC.

The genes are TRBV28 and TRBJ1-5; no clear D. Germline assignment: CDR1 MDHEN and CDR2 SYDVKM. The CDR3 length is 13 residues. V lost 7 bases, J lost 7 bases, and 14 bases lay in between. The CDR3 DNA reads as TGTGCCAGCATGACGGGGAGTCAGCAGCCCCAGCATTTT. This sequence encodes CASMTGSQQPQHF.

Only a few counts were recorded for this clonotype. V is TRBV3-1 and J is TRBJ2-4, with TRBD2 matching over 14 bases. The CDR3 covers 14 residues. V trimming: 4 bases; J trimming: 13 bases; junction bases outside the gene matches: 6. CDR1 is LGHDT, CDR2 YNNKEL, per germline (reference sequence). The CDR3 region has the DNA TGTGCCAGCAGCCCGGGACTAGCGGGAGAGGGGCAGTACTTC. It specifies CASSPGLAGEGQYF. Full variable domain (remainder filled in from reference TRBV3-1 and TRBJ2-4): DTAVSQTPKYLVTQMGNDKSIKCEQNLGHDTMYWYKQDSKKFLKIMFSYNNKELIINETVPNRFSPKSPDKAHLNLHINSLELGDSAVYFCASSPGLAGEGQYFGAGTRLSVL.

This chain uses TRBV7-2 with TRBJ1-2; 8 nucleotides agree with TRBD1. Per the germline V gene, CDR1 is SGHTA and CDR2 is FQGNSA. This CDR3 spans 14 amino acids. Trimming cost V 5 bases and J 7 bases; bases outside gene matches: 9. The CDR3 DNA reads as TGTGCCAGCAGCCAGGTACAGGGGGTCTCTGGCTACACCTTC. Amino acids: CASSQVQGVSGYTF.

This clonotype is a singleton in its sample. The chain uses TRBV20-1 and TRBJ1-1; D is uncertain. The V gene lost 2 bases and the J gene lost 0 bases, with 10 bases spanning the gap. The CDR3 has 14 amino acids. CDR1 DFQATT and CDR2 SNEGSKA come from the germline V gene (reference sequence). This CDR3 reads CSARSPELNTEAFF. CDR3 coding DNA: TGCAGTGCTAGATCACCAGAGTTGAACACTGAAGCTTTCTTT.

This clonotype was observed a handful of times. The chain couples TRBV5-6 to TRBJ2-4; D ambiguous. V shed 7 bases and J shed 4 bases, with 15 bases lying between them. Germline V CDR1 and CDR2: SGHDT, YYEEEE. The CDR3 spans 14 residues. DNA of the CDR3: TGTGCCAGCCGCCAGGTGGGGAAGAAAAACATTCAGTACTTC. Amino acid sequence: CASRQVGKKNIQYF.

The chain uses TRBV14 and TRBJ2-3; D is uncertain. This CDR3 region has 16 residues. The germline V and J ends were trimmed by 4 bases and 3 bases, with 17 bases remaining between them. Germline values: CDR1 SGHDN, CDR2 FVKESK. The DNA for the CDR3 is TGTGCCAGCAGCCTCATTGGGCGTCAAGCAACAGATACGCAGTATTTT. The encoded protein is CASSLIGRQATDTQYF.

The sample holds a few counts of this clonotype. The genes are TRBV27 and TRBJ1-2; D uncertain. In germline, CDR1 is MNHEY, CDR2 SMNVEV (reference sequence). The CDR3 sequence is 14 residues long. The V gene lost 5 bases and the J gene lost 4 bases, with 14 bases spanning the gap. CDR3: CASSPREGFYGYTF. The CDR3 nucleotides read TGTGCCAGCAGTCCCCGAGAAGGGTTCTATGGCTACACCTTC.

The genes are TRBV20-1 and TRBJ2-1; D is ambiguous. The CDR3 is 16 residues long. Germline CDR1 and CDR2: DFQATT and SNEGSKA (reference sequence). V lost 0 bases to trimming and J lost 0 bases, with 12 bases between them. The CDR3 coding sequence is TGCAGTGCTAGAGATGCGGCTCTCAGCTCCTACAATGAGCAGTTCTTC. It specifies CSARDAALSSYNEQFF.

The table lists this clonotype with a few counts. The J gene is TRBJ2-7, the V gene TRBV5-5; D possibly uses TRBD1 or TRBD2 (5 bases each). Looked up from germline, CDR1 is SGHKS and CDR2 is YYEKEE (reference sequence). The ends were cut back, 4 bases at V and 3 bases at J, with 14 bases in the middle. This CDR3 comprises 14 residues. The CDR3: CASSPGTQLYEQYF. The CDR3 coding sequence is TGTGCCAGCAGCCCCGGGACCCAACTCTACGAGCAGTACTTC. Variable domain in full (rest from reference TRBV5-5 and TRBJ2-7): DAGVTQSPTHLIKTRGQQVTLRCSPISGHKSVSWYQQVLGQGPQFIFQYYEKEERGRGNFPDRFSARQFPNYSSELNVNALLLGDSALYLCASSPGTQLYEQYFGPGTRLTVT.

In this sample, this clonotype turned up a few times. The chain links TRBV20-1 to TRBJ1-4; 9 positions match TRBD1. The CDR3 contains 15 residues. Germline-derived CDR1 and CDR2 are DFQATT and SNEGSKA (reference sequence). The trim removed 2 bases at V and 8 bases at J, leaving 9 bases unmatched. The CDR3 protein is CSARTTGTGSEKLFF. The CDR3 DNA is TGCAGTGCTAGAACCACCGGGACAGGGTCGGAAAAACTGTTTTTT.

In DNA form, the CDR3 reads TGTGCCAGCAGGGCCGGCACAGGGGCGGAGACCCAGTACTTC. Its translation: CASRAGTGAETQYF. The rearrangement uses TRBV7-2 and TRBJ2-5; 7 bases line up with TRBD1. The V gene's germline CDR1 is SGHTA and CDR2 FQGNSA. The CDR3 is 14 residues long. V lost 6 bases and J lost 5; bases outside the gene matches: 9.